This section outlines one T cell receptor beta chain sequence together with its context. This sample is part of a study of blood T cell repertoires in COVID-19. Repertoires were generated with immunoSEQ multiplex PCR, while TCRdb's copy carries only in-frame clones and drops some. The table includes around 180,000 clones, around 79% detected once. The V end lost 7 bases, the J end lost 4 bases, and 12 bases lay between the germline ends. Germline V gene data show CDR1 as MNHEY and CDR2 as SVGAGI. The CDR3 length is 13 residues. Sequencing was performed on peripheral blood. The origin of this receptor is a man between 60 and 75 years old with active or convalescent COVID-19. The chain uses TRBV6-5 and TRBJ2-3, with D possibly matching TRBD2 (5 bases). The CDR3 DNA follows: TGTGCCAGCACTAGCCCGTCCGCAGATACGCAGTATTTT. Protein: CASTSPSADTQYF.